This record concerns one T cell receptor beta chain sequence. This clone was counted a few times. Its antigen remains unidentified. Base qualities are missing; no much larger clone stands one base away. This sample stems from a study of cytomegalovirus exposure and HLA in healthy donors (TCRdb year 2017). Regarding the study in general: In an earlier analysis of roughly 500 of the donors, roughly 300 Gb of sequence data and 117 million unique TCR beta sequences from roughly 190 million T cells were reported. Typing coverage varied by locus: roughly 629-640 donors for A, B, C, DRB1 and DQB1; more than 500 for DQA1; around 570 for DPA1; more than 450 for DPB1. The genetic ancestry cluster associated with self-reported Caucasian donors included over 65% of the roughly 380 genotyped donors. Roughly 300 gigabases of sequencing data and around 87 million unique TCR sequences were included in an early release covering several hundred HLA-typed donors. HLA typing covered class I and class II loci at four-digit resolution. A later genetic analysis used genome-wide SNP genotypes for about 65% of the roughly 670 donors, treating that subset as a discovery cohort. A later analysis re-analyzed previously published TCR beta repertoires from 650 to 800 donors and added high-resolution HLA genotyping to study TCR occurrence patterns. The later analysis used no new phenotypic data to find candidate immune exposures, relying instead on TCR beta sequences and their occurrence across donors. In addition to the first cohort of approximately 650 subjects, a separate validation cohort of approximately 120 different subjects was used. To decide whether each TCR beta V gene segment behaved as functional or pseudogenic, an earlier analysis of 587 of the donors relied on high-throughput TCR beta sequencing. The study aimed to test whether signatures of past pathogen exposure could be identified by cataloging public T cell receptors. Using immunosequencing, the study profiled T cell repertoires from about 610 subjects and related those repertoires to cytomegalovirus serostatus. A handful of DR-DQ haplotypes were handled as single units for association and clustering because linkage in the cohort was strong. Every repertoire in the discovery cohort had been generated on one and the same sequencing platform. To predict cytomegalovirus infection status, the study combined high-throughput TCR immunosequencing, statistical association of individual TCRs with disease status, and machine learning. Donor age, sex, ethnicity and CMV serostatus were compiled together with the repertoire data. Among a few hundred genotyped donors of the cohort, an average of 235,054 unique TCR beta nucleotide sequences were sequenced per donor, roughly 20% of them non-productive. Overall results and qualifications from the work: A further reported finding was that TCR beta sequences accurately predicted the HLA-A and HLA-B alleles for most subjects in the first cohort. Roughly uniform sequencing depth across donors was assumed in presence/absence analyses, although this assumption may not hold. Strong co-occurrence of HLA alleles, especially DR and DQ, made assigning TCR associations to individual alleles difficult. A later analysis found that most CMV-associated TCR beta chains appeared HLA-restricted, with HLA associations seemingly driven largely by CMV exposure. The classifier was reported to diagnose cytomegalovirus status with high specificity and sensitivity in both the original cohort and the validation cohort. V-gene and J-gene trimming of TCR beta chains was associated with a missense DCLRE1C variant in a later genetic analysis, and the association was replicated in an independent cohort. Correlated functional status among segregating V segments might reflect linkage disequilibrium, but an unknown experimental factor could not be ruled out. In an earlier analysis of about 550 of the donors, most TCR beta V segments were observed in productive rearrangements about 90% or about 30% of the time, broadly matching IMGT annotations. The earlier analysis of 450 to 700 of the donors excluded approximately 17 rarely observed V segments, including chromosome 9 orphons, because counts were too low. Because the 87-base-pair reads could not distinguish some IMGT-functional V segments, including TRBV6-2 and TRBV6-3, those segments were excluded. In a later genetic analysis, fewer N-insertions in productive TCRs were reported among donors in an Asian-associated ancestry cluster than the roughly 640-donor mean. The authors suggested that the approach could potentially be generalized to other disease states and immunological phenotypes. A few of the identified cytomegalovirus-associated TCR beta chains were confirmed in vitro to be specific for cytomegalovirus antigens. In a later analysis, about 16,000 TCR beta sequences were associated with specific HLA alleles at a false discovery rate of 0.05. For the cohort, immune exposure information was limited to CMV serostatus. The study gave a list of around 170 TCR beta chains associated with cytomegalovirus. Compared with equally common non-associated chains, HLA-associated TCR beta chains in a later analysis were more clonally expanded and had lower generation probabilities. A later analysis found that TCR association rates varied across HLA loci, with DRB1 alleles showing the most associated TCRs and HLA-C alleles the fewest. Most TCR sequences were observed very rarely across donors, whereas some public TCRs were present in many individuals. The sequencing pipeline was judged likely to have produced a cluster of highly shared sequence variants as a technical artifact. Several of the top co-occurrence clusters appeared to be linked to parvovirus B19, influenza, CMV and Epstein-Barr virus, according to a later analysis. Only TCR beta chains were sequenced in this cohort, and the absence of alpha or paired-chain data limited detectable features. Because HLA typing was unavailable for some donors at each locus, only the typed subset was used in association tests.

The cohort was made up of 666 healthy bone marrow donors. At the time of sampling, every cohort member was nominally healthy, though immune exposures that went unrecorded were likely present. The donor was CMV seropositive and was included in the group of 250 to 350 seropositive cohort members. A peripheral blood sample was collected from each donor, and TCR beta sequencing was performed on peripheral blood mononuclear cells. Genomic DNA was extracted from the blood cell samples with the Qiagen DNeasy Blood Extraction Kit. From the germline V gene (reference sequence), CDR1 is SEHNR and CDR2 is FQNEAQ. Its CDR3 holds 14 amino acids, cysteine through phenylalanine. The read is trimmed to its CDR3 DNA, 42 bases read in frame from base 1. V trim: 5 bases; J trim: 11 bases; unmatched bases: 9. Receptor libraries were prepared by the immunoSEQ multiplex PCR assay. A mixture of 60 forward primers for TCR Vbeta segments and 13 reverse primers for TCR Jbeta segments was used in the multiplex PCR. A multiplex PCR assay on genomic DNA amplified the CDR3 region of rearranged TCR beta genes. On the Illumina HiSeq System, the amplified TCR beta libraries were sequenced as 87-base-pair reads. The source study handled its data this way. In a later analysis, about 80 million unique TCR beta chains were counted across the approximately 640 repertoires, and around 10 million of these chains were shared by at least two donors. To remove PCR and sequencing errors, raw reads were error-corrected and collapsed into unique sequences using a nearest-neighbor algorithm that merged closely related sequences. Alignment of CDR3 sequences to IMGT reference sequences was used to assign V, D and J gene segments. For a sequence to be retained, a match of at least six nucleotides was required to both a V gene segment and a J gene segment. Rearrangements were classified as productive when the CDR3 lacked stop codons and remained in frame with V and J, and all other rearrangements were classified as non-productive. Following IMGT convention, CDR3 was defined as the stretch from the second conserved V-encoded cysteine up to the conserved J-encoded phenylalanine. The earlier analysis of about 610 of the donors excluded any sequence lacking an unambiguous match to a single V gene segment. In an earlier analysis of 500 to 750 of the donors, V segments were called functional above 56.7% productive rearrangements and were called segregating when the between-donor standard deviation exceeded 5%. To diagnose cytomegalovirus status from the catalog of TCR beta chain sequences, a statistical classification framework was built. In a later analysis, TCR nucleotide sequences were compared against IMGT/GENE-DB human TR gene sequences so that V and J genes could be assigned. Using the TCRdist pipeline, a later analysis assigned CDR3 sequences along with most-parsimonious VDJ recombination scenarios. In a later analysis, each TCR beta chain was defined by its CDR3 amino acid sequence together with its V-gene family, and reads without a unique V-gene family were excluded. In a later analysis, a few hundred highly shared, low-generation-probability nucleotide sequences were removed to address suspected cross-contamination and a sequencing artifact. In a later analysis, a clonal expansion index was calculated for each public chain from normalized within-repertoire ranks of inferred template counts. In a later analysis, generation probabilities were computed using a VDJ recombination model fitted to out-of-frame rearrangements, and the results were checked against IGoR. Hypergeometric tests were used in a later analysis to score TCR-TCR, TCR-HLA and TCR-CMV co-occurrence, with a repertoire-size bias correction applied to the TCR pairs. False discovery rates were estimated in a later analysis by permuting HLA or CMV assignments 20 times. In a later analysis, co-occurring TCRs were grouped with DBSCAN, and TCRdist sequence similarity was added when clustering was performed within HLA-allele-positive subsets. For co-occurrence clustering, repertoires with fewer than 30,000 or more than 120,000 public chains were excluded, along with 4 to 6 repertoires with anomalous nucleotide sharing. Drawn from immuneACCESS, this table holds only the in-frame rearrangements with V and J called that TCRdb kept. Clones are partly lost; checked studies trace under half to an unresolved V gene and leave the rest unexplained. V, J and clone size reflect that table, while D and trimming were determined from the DNA. Across this sample there are about 89,000 clones, with less than 85% seen only once. The top ten constitute around 7.4% of the sample.

Sequenced sample: PBMCs. This TCR derives from a man in his forties in good health and CMV-seropositive. The chain is encoded by TRBV7-9 joined to TRBJ1-6; a stretch of 7 junction bases matches TRBD1. In nucleotide form, the sequence is TGTGCCAGCAGCCAAAACCAGGGGGAGACACCCCTCCACTTT. This encodes CASSQNQGETPLHF.